This TCR beta chain was captured in a study of shared clonotypes between healthy human individuals. Study-level information: Samples came from two female and a few male donors aged 18 to 49.

TCRdb's copy holds only in-frame clones and misses some; the assay was immunoSEQ multiplex PCR. This table has around 2.5 million clones, 80% to 95% appearing once. From germline, CDR1 is MNHEY and CDR2 SVGAGI. The CDR3 extends over 13 amino acids. With 6 bases removed from V and 3 bases from J, the gap between germline ends came to 12 bases. Sequenced: naive CD4+ T cells from PBMCs. The subset is: CD45RA+ positively selected. The rearrangement joins TRBV6-5 to TRBJ2-7; tentative D call: TRBD1 (5 bases). This clonotype was obtained from a man aged 18 to 35 in good health. Some clones in this sample may be carry-over from other donors' samples. In DNA, the CDR3 is TGTGCCAGCAGCCAAGACAGAGGCTACGAGCAGTACTTC. Residues: CASSQDRGYEQYF.